A selection of T cell receptor beta chains follows, all from one sample in a study of neurological immune-mediated disorders. TCRdb processed the 5' RACE reads anew with MiXCR; each CDR3 protein has one entry. The data hold some 83,000 distinct CDR3 sequences, with roughly 2.6% observed a single time. Sequenced: PBMCs. Every receptor here comes from a woman aged 30 to 39 with multiple sclerosis. Both conserved end residues are part of each CDR3. D genes are given only for firm matches. Part of the rows lack a size; the others show once, few, many or a class for expanded clones.

clone size	V gene	J gene	D gene	CDR3 protein	CDR3 DNA
many	TRBV2	TRBJ1-1	-	CATKVQGRIEAFF	TGTGCCACCAAGGTACAGGGACGAATTGAAGCTTTCTTT
many	TRBV5-1	TRBJ1-3	-	CASSYSELSQGGNTIYF	TGCGCCAGCAGCTACTCGGAGCTATCCCAGGGAGGAAACACCATATATTTT
many	TRBV7-2	TRBJ2-3	-	CASSLSGLSTDTQYF	TGTGCCAGCAGCTTATCAGGGCTAAGCACAGATACGCAGTATTTT
many	TRBV3-1	TRBJ2-7	-	CASSQDTRGTGEQYF	TGTGCCAGCAGCCAAGATACCAGGGGCACCGGCGAGCAGTACTTC
many	TRBV5-1	TRBJ2-4	-	CASSLTTTVAKNIQYF	TGCGCCAGCAGCTTGACGACTACAGTAGCCAAAAACATTCAGTACTTC
many	TRBV6-2/TRBV6-3	TRBJ1-5	-	CASSQPTSQPQHF	TGTGCCAGCAGTCAACCGACGAGTCAGCCCCAGCATTTT
many	TRBV6-6	TRBJ2-1	TRBD2	CASSYSLAGDNEQFF	TGTGCCAGCAGTTACTCCCTCGCGGGGGACAATGAGCAGTTCTTC
many	TRBV5-5	TRBJ1-1	-	CASSLEENTEAFF	TGTGCCAGCAGCTTGGAGGAAAACACTGAAGCTTTCTTT
many	TRBV12-3/TRBV12-4	TRBJ2-5	TRBD2	CASREGREASQETQYF	TGTGCCAGCAGAGAGGGGCGGGAGGCGAGCCAAGAGACCCAGTACTTC
many	TRBV24-1	TRBJ2-1	TRBD2	CATSDPTSGADYNSYNEQFF	TGTGCCACCAGTGACCCGACTAGCGGGGCTGATTACAACTCCTACAATGAGCAGTTCTTC
many	TRBV20-1	TRBJ2-1	-	CSAPIQDSQEQFF	TGCAGTGCTCCAATCCAGGATTCGCAAGAGCAGTTCTTC
many	TRBV7-2	TRBJ2-5	-	CASSLALGTETQYF	TGTGCCAGCAGCTTAGCGCTTGGGACAGAGACCCAGTACTTC
many	TRBV18	TRBJ2-3	TRBD2	CASSPGLAGTTDTQYF	TGTGCCAGCTCACCCGGACTAGCGGGGACCACAGATACGCAGTATTTT
many	TRBV27	TRBJ2-2	-	CASSLVGGNTGELFF	TGTGCCAGCAGTTTAGTGGGGGGGAACACCGGGGAGCTGTTTTTT
many	TRBV20-1	TRBJ2-7	-	CSPSSSTYEQYF	TGCAGTCCCTCCTCTAGCACCTACGAGCAGTACTTC
many	TRBV20-1	TRBJ1-2	TRBD1	CSASPRRGGLGYTF	TGCAGTGCTTCCCCCCGCAGAGGGGGCCTTGGCTACACCTTC
many	TRBV29-1	TRBJ1-2	-	CSVEDPGDGYTF	TGCAGCGTTGAAGATCCAGGGGATGGCTACACCTTC
many	TRBV3-1	TRBJ2-7	TRBD1	CASSRRQGVFNYEQYF	TGTGCCAGCAGCCGACGACAGGGTGTCTTTAACTACGAGCAGTACTTC
many	TRBV3-1	TRBJ2-2	-	CASSQGSPINTGELFF	TGTGCCAGCAGCCAAGGGAGTCCAATTAACACCGGGGAGCTGTTTTTT
many	TRBV7-9	TRBJ1-3	-	CASSRSQASGNTIYF	TGTGCCAGCAGCCGATCTCAAGCCTCTGGAAACACCATATATTTT
many	TRBV11-2	TRBJ2-7	-	CASSRPRAPYEQYF	TGTGCCAGCAGCCGCCCTAGGGCTCCTTACGAGCAGTACTTC
-	TRBV9	TRBJ1-1	-	CASSVVKNTEAFF	TGTGCCAGCAGCGTAGTAAAGAACACTGAAGCTTTCTTT
many	TRBV12-3/TRBV12-4	TRBJ2-7	-	CASSLGDGDYEQYF	TGTGCCAGCAGTTTAGGGGACGGGGATTACGAGCAGTACTTC
many	TRBV5-1	TRBJ1-1	-	CASSLQGLGNTEAFF	TGCGCCAGCAGCTTGCAGGGGCTTGGGAACACTGAAGCTTTCTTT
many	TRBV5-1	TRBJ1-4	-	CASSGTGSGGEKLFF	TGCGCCAGCAGCGGAACAGGGTCCGGTGGCGAAAAACTGTTTTTT
many	TRBV7-9	TRBJ2-3	TRBD1	CASRAGTGEDTQYF	TGTGCCAGCAGGGCCGGGACAGGGGAAGATACGCAGTATTTT
many	TRBV24-1	TRBJ1-5	-	CATSPDGNNQPQHF	TGTGCCACCAGCCCGGACGGAAACAATCAGCCCCAGCATTTT
many	TRBV12-3/TRBV12-4	TRBJ2-1	TRBD2	CASTPTSGAYNEQFF	TGTGCCAGCACCCCGACTAGCGGGGCCTACAATGAGCAGTTCTTC
many	TRBV7-2	TRBJ2-3	-	CASSSPRSDTQYF	TGTGCCAGCAGCTCACCCCGATCAGATACGCAGTATTTT
many	TRBV12-3/TRBV12-4	TRBJ1-2	TRBD1	CASSLGRDRIRYGYTF	TGTGCCAGCAGTTTAGGTAGGGACAGGATTCGATATGGCTACACCTTC
many	TRBV15	TRBJ1-2	TRBD1	CATSRIGTGATTNYGYTF	TGTGCCACCAGCAGGATAGGGACAGGGGCCACTACTAACTATGGCTACACCTTC